The present T cell receptor beta chain was sequenced within a study of blood T cell repertoires in COVID-19. Study-wide context: There were acute and convalescent COVID-19 samples, and they came from the United States, Italy and Spain. Nucleic acid was either cDNA or gDNA, and it came from T cells, B-cell-depleted T cells, or PBMCs.

Per the authors' pipeline: Estimates of nucleated cell counts were drawn from the amplification of reference gene primers. Measured with immunoSEQ multiplex PCR; TCRdb has only the in-frame clones, and not every one. D and trimming were read from the DNA, whereas the V and J calls and clone size are those reported in that table. The repertoire has just under 60,000 clones, 70% to 85% of them found once; the top ten carry roughly 9.8%. The germline CDR1 and CDR2 sequences are SGHAT and FQDESV (reference sequence). Trimming took 5 bases from V and 3 from J; bases not matched to a gene: 8. The CDR3 contains 15 residues.

The sequenced material came from peripheral blood. The V gene is TRBV11-1, the J gene TRBJ2-7, with TRBD2 identical over 9 bases. The sequence derives from a human donor in a cohort sampled during active COVID-19. The DNA of the CDR3 is TGTGCCAGCAGCGATAGCGGGAGAACCAACTACGAGCAGTACTTC. Protein product: CASSDSGRTNYEQYF.